The 9 T cell receptor beta chains below all came from one sample that was sequenced in a study of blood T cell repertoires in COVID-19. Here immunoSEQ multiplex PCR was the method, and the copy in TCRdb shows in-frame clones only, minus some. The sample carries approximately 45,000 clones, more than 85% recorded once. Sequencing was performed on peripheral blood. All receptors derive from a man aged 35 to 55 with active COVID-19.

The chain carries TRBV9 and TRBJ2-7; D ambiguous. Per germline, CDR1 SGDLS and CDR2 YYNGEE. V was cut by 0 bases and J by 5 bases, with 15 bases left in between. The CDR3 sequence is 15 residues long. CDR3: CASSVGAVSSDEQYF. CDR3 nucleotides: TGTGCCAGCAGCGTAGGGGCAGTTTCGTCCGACGAGCAGTACTTC.

The chain couples TRBV7-7 to TRBJ2-7; 8 bases line up with TRBD1. The V gene end was trimmed by 5 bases and the J gene end by 3 bases; junction bases not matched to a gene: 3. The CDR3 consists of 13 residues. The germline V gene encodes CDR1 SSHAT and CDR2 FNYEAQ (reference sequence). CDR3 amino acids: CASSVGQGYEQYF. In DNA form, the CDR3 reads TGTGCCAGCAGCGTAGGACAGGGCTACGAGCAGTACTTC.

V gene TRBV7-9 combines with J gene TRBJ1-4; possible D gene TRBD1, 6 bases. This CDR3 is built from 14 residues. Germline assignment: CDR1 SEHNR and CDR2 FQNEAQ (reference sequence). The germline V and J ends were trimmed by 5 bases and 7 bases, with 14 bases remaining between them. The CDR3 here is CASSPTGSGEKLFF. CDR3 coding DNA: TGTGCCAGCAGCCCCACAGGGTCGGGTGAAAAACTGTTTTTT.

This chain uses TRBV5-1 with TRBJ2-5; the match to TRBD2 covers 8 bases. V was pared by 3 bases and J by 1 base, with 8 bases of the junction left unmatched. This CDR3 is built from 16 residues. In germline, CDR1 is SGHRS, CDR2 YFSETQ. CDR3 bases: TGCGCCAGCAGCTCGGCGGGGAGCGGGGGCCAAGAGACCCAGTACTTC. It is translated as CASSSAGSGGQETQYF. The whole variable domain, remainder taken from reference TRBV5-1 and TRBJ2-5, is KAGVTQTPRYLIKTRGQQVTLSCSPISGHRSVSWYQQTPGQGLQFLFEYFSETQRNKGNFPGRFSGRQFSNSRSEMNVSTLELGDSALYLCASSSAGSGGQETQYFGPGTRLLVL.

The CDR3 DNA sequence: TGCGCCAGCAGCGGCGGGGACTATGGCTACACCTTC. Its protein product is CASSGGDYGYTF. The rearrangement joins TRBV5-1 to TRBJ1-2; D remains ambiguous. From germline, CDR1 is SGHRS and CDR2 YFSETQ. CDR3 length: 12 amino acids. Trimming shortened V by 4 bases and J by 3 bases, and 7 bases separated the two germline ends.

V usage is TRBV30 and J usage is TRBJ2-7, with 8 nucleotides matching TRBD2. CDR3 size: 13 residues. Germline loops: CDR1 GTSNPN, CDR2 SVGIG (reference sequence). The J segment lost 7 bases and the V segment lost 3 bases, leaving 8 bases of the junction unmatched. The CDR3 region is CAWRRISGSEQYF. The CDR3 nucleotides are TGTGCCTGGAGGAGAATAAGCGGGAGTGAGCAGTACTTC. Full variable domain (missing parts from reference TRBV30 and TRBJ2-7): SQTIHQWPATLVQPVGSPLSLECTVEGTSNPNLYWYRQAAGRGLQLLFYSVGIGQISSEVPQNLSASRPQDRQFILSSKKLLLSDSGFYLCAWRRISGSEQYFGPGTRLTVT.

The chain recombines TRBV2 with TRBJ2-7; D is perhaps TRBD2 (6 bases). The CDR3 spans 17 residues. Germline CDR1 reads SNHLY; CDR2 reads FYNNEI. The V and J ends lost 6 bases and 0 bases respectively, with 21 bases between them. The CDR3 loop reads CASRGSQAGTPSYEQYF. The DNA for the CDR3 is TGTGCCAGCAGGGGGAGTCAAGCGGGTACTCCCTCCTACGAGCAGTACTTC.

This clone has just one count. This rearrangement joins TRBV7-2 to TRBJ1-1, with no clear D. V lost 5 bases, J lost 4 bases, and 8 bases lay in between. The CDR3 loop spans 12 amino acids. From germline, CDR1 is SGHTA and CDR2 FQGNSA. DNA for the CDR3: TGTGCCAGCAGCCTCCGGGGCACTGAAGCTTTCTTT. This translates into CASSLRGTEAFF.

The genes are TRBV18 and TRBJ1-1, with 8 nucleotides matching TRBD1. There are 15 residues in the CDR3. Germline CDR1 and CDR2: KGHSH and LQKENI. The junction had 4 bases not matched to a gene; V was cut back by 3 bases and J by 1 base. CDR3 sequence: CASSPTQGANTEAFF. CDR3 sequence (DNA): TGTGCCAGCTCACCTACCCAGGGGGCGAACACTGAAGCTTTCTTT.